Reported below is one T cell receptor beta chain. Per the original methods: Reference gene primers were amplified, and this amplification served to estimate nucleated cell counts. This table comes from immunoSEQ multiplex PCR, and its TCRdb copy is limited to in-frame clones, with some not included. V and J calls and clone size are those listed in that table; D and trimming were worked out from the DNA. Seen here are approximately 230,000 clones, about nine tenths observed once, and the top ten hold about 6%. This specimen comes from a study of blood T cell repertoires in COVID-19. Study-level information: Both acute and convalescent COVID-19 samples were obtained from the United States, Italy and Spain. The analysed material was cDNA or gDNA that came from T cells, B-cell-depleted T cells, or PBMCs.

V shed 6 bases, J shed 7 bases, and the junction held 4 bases outside the gene matches. Germline V gives CDR1 DFQATT, CDR2 SNEGSKA (reference sequence). This CDR3 has 11 amino acids. Cohort placement rested on clinical history that participants reported themselves. The specimen sequenced was PBMCs or T cells enriched from blood (not recorded which). V gene TRBV20-1 combines with J gene TRBJ1-2, with TRBD1 matching over 8 bases. The TCR was taken from a woman aged 30 to 39 with acute COVID-19. The CDR3 coding sequence is TGCAGTGCCACCGACAGGGGTGGCTACACCTTC. It translates to CSATDRGGYTF.